Below, one TCR beta chain is given with its context. Genomic DNA of every subset was divided equally among multiple immunoSEQ plates. Clones were sequenced by immunoSEQ multiplex PCR, and TCRdb holds only the in-frame ones, with some missing. The table lists a few million clones, around 94% of them singletons. These data are taken from a study of shared clonotypes between healthy human individuals. The V end was cut by 5 bases, the J end by 3 bases, with 8 bases between. Germline loops: CDR1 SEHNR, CDR2 FQNEAQ (reference sequence). The length of the CDR3 is 12 residues. The V gene is TRBV7-9, the J gene TRBJ2-7, with a possible D match to TRBD1 (5 bases). Sequenced input: naive CD4+ T cells sorted from blood. The subset here: CD45RA+ positively selected. The source of this sequence is a man younger than 35 in good health. CDR3 nucleotides: TGTGCCAGCAGCGACCAGGGCTACGAGCAGTACTTC. It encodes CASSDQGYEQYF.